This TCR beta chain is from a study of cytotoxic CD8 clonotypes in ibrutinib-treated CLL. Measured with immunoSEQ multiplex PCR; TCRdb has only the in-frame clones, and not every one. The repertoire holds about 140,000 clones, more than 70% seen once, with 7.6% in the top ten. Germline assignment: CDR1 SNHLY and CDR2 FYNNEI. After removal of 8 bases from V and 6 bases from J, the junction contained 7 bases not matched to a gene. The CDR3 length is 14 residues. This clone was found once. Sequencing was performed on PBMCs, taken after 36 months of ibrutinib treatment. The rearrangement joins TRBV2 to TRBJ2-3; 11 bases line up with TRBD2. The receptor's source is a human donor with chronic lymphocytic leukemia. The CDR3 coding sequence is TGTGCCAGCGGCCCTAGCGGGGGGCAGGATACGCAGTATTTT. This encodes CASGPSGGQDTQYF.